Each of the 28 T cell receptor beta chains below was sequenced from the same sample in a study of shared clonotypes between healthy human individuals. The protocol was immunoSEQ multiplex PCR, while the TCRdb copy is restricted to in-frame clones and leaves out a portion. Of more than 2 million clones in the sample, roughly 96% were seen once. The sequenced sample consisted of naive CD4+ T cells sorted from blood. Documented subset: CD45RA+ positively selected. The receptors derive from a young man in good health.

This chain uses TRBV19 with TRBJ2-3, with 7 bases fitting TRBD1. V lost 1 base, J lost 0 bases, and 4 bases stayed unmatched. CDR1 is LNHDA and CDR2 is SQIVND in the germline V gene (reference sequence). This CDR3 has 16 amino acids. For the CDR3, the DNA is TGTGCCAGTAGTATAGCGGGACAGTTAAGCACAGATACGCAGTATTTT. This gives the protein CASSIAGQLSTDTQYF.

To note about this clone: In the same sample, other DNA sequences code for this CDR3. CDR3 sequence: CASSLDRPYEQYF. The CDR3 coding sequence is TGCGCCAGCAGCTTGGATAGGCCCTACGAGCAGTACTTC. The chain is built from TRBV5-1 and TRBJ2-7; D unresolved. Germline CDR1 SGHRS, CDR2 YFSETQ. This CDR3 is 13 amino acids long. Trimming took off 0 bases at V and 2 bases at J, with 6 bases between the two ends. Using reference TRBV5-1 and TRBJ2-7 for the parts outside the CDR3, the full variable domain is KAGVTQTPRYLIKTRGQQVTLSCSPISGHRSVSWYQQTPGQGLQFLFEYFSETQRNKGNFPGRFSGRQFSNSRSEMNVSTLELGDSALYLCASSLDRPYEQYFGPGTRLTVT.

This chain uses TRBV5-7 with TRBJ1-2; D remains ambiguous. TRBV5-7 is placed among ORFs of uncertain function. The ends were cut back, 0 bases at V and 4 bases at J, with 16 bases in the middle. The CDR3 contains 16 residues. CDR3 loop: CASSLARDPDGYGYTF. The CDR3 nucleotides are TGTGCCAGCAGCTTGGCACGGGATCCGGACGGCTATGGCTACACCTTC.

This rearrangement joins TRBV29-1 to TRBJ2-3, with 8 bases lining up with TRBD2. This CDR3 contains 14 residues. V lost 2 bases and J lost 1; bases outside the gene matches: 2. Germline values: CDR1 SQVTM, CDR2 ANQGSEA. CDR3: CSVETLAGTDTQYF. The CDR3 DNA follows: TGCAGCGTTGAAACACTAGCGGGCACAGATACGCAGTATTTT.

A note on this clone: The conserved closing phenylalanine or tryptophan is absent in this CDR3, likely reflecting a read error. The DNA is omitted, as the CDR3 cannot be located on it reliably, and the CDR3 follows TCRdb's listing. The rearrangement uses TRBV9 and TRBJ2-7; the table gives TRBD2 as D, unverified against the DNA. The CDR3 contains 12 residues when both ends are counted. CDR1 is SGDLS, CDR2 YYNGEE, per germline. The CDR3 loop reads CASSVGIPGLAG.

This chain connects TRBV5-4 to TRBJ2-7; 10 bases are shared with TRBD1. CDR3 length equals 15 residues. The junction had 3 bases not matched to a gene; V was cut back by 3 bases and J by 0 bases. Germline CDR1 is SGHNT and CDR2 is YYREEE (reference sequence). The CDR3 sequence: CASSSGTGVSYEQYF. DNA for the CDR3: TGTGCCAGCAGCTCCGGGACAGGGGTCTCCTACGAGCAGTACTTC.

The CDR3 DNA is TGTGCCAGCAGCCCATTGTTTCCGGGACAGGGGTCGGGTAATGAGCAGTTCTTC. Translating it yields CASSPLFPGQGSGNEQFF. V usage is TRBV7-9 and J usage is TRBJ2-1; 10 bases line up with TRBD1. Germline CDR1 and CDR2: SEHNR and FQNEAQ (reference sequence). The CDR3 is 18 residues long. J was trimmed by 7 bases and V by 5 bases; bases with no gene match: 17.

The chain is built from TRBV30 and TRBJ2-7; D unclear. The germline V gene encodes CDR1 GTSNPN and CDR2 SVGIG (reference sequence). Trimming pared 0 bases from V and 1 base from J, leaving 10 bases between. This CDR3 region has 14 residues. Written as DNA, the CDR3 is TGTGCCTGGAGTGTACGGCACACATCCTACGAGCAGTACTTC. Translation gives CAWSVRHTSYEQYF.

The chain employs TRBV7-9 and TRBJ1-6; D unclear. Trimming shortened V by 3 bases and J by 5 bases, and 5 bases separated the two germline ends. Germline-derived CDR1 and CDR2 are SEHNR and FQNEAQ (reference sequence). The CDR3 sequence is 13 residues long. Here the CDR3 reads CASSFRDNSPLHF. CDR3 bases: TGTGCCAGCAGCTTCAGAGATAATTCACCCCTCCACTTT.

CDR3 DNA sequence: TGTGCCAGCAGCCCTGACAGGTACACAGATACGCAGTATTTT. Encoded protein: CASSPDRYTDTQYF. The chain recombines TRBV7-2 with TRBJ2-3, with D tentatively TRBD1 (6 bases). The CDR3 runs 14 residues. V gave up 5 bases and J gave up 2 bases, with 11 bases separating them. CDR1 SGHTA and CDR2 FQGNSA come from the germline V gene.

This clone has just one count. The chain employs TRBV6-6 and TRBJ2-3; 9 nucleotides agree with TRBD1. This CDR3 comprises 14 residues. From germline, CDR1 is MNHNY and CDR2 SVGAGI (reference sequence). V dropped 6 bases and J dropped 5; count of bases not matched to a gene: 6. CDR3 coding DNA: TGTGCCAGCAGCCCGGGACAGGGTGTAGATACGCAGTATTTT. The encoded protein is CASSPGQGVDTQYF.

The chain carries TRBV6-5 and TRBJ1-4; D not resolved. CDR1 and CDR2 (germline): MNHEY, SVGAGI. The CDR3 sequence is 13 residues long. V was pared by 2 bases and J by 8 bases, with 9 bases between. CDR3 coding DNA: TGTGCCAGCAGTTACACAGTTCGGGAAAAACTGTTTTTT. Protein: CASSYTVREKLFF.

The chain recombines TRBV19 with TRBJ2-7; D uncertain. V was cut by 4 bases and J by 4 bases, with 8 bases left in between. The germline gives CDR1 LNHDA, CDR2 SQIVND (reference sequence). The CDR3 covers 12 residues. The DNA for the CDR3 is TGTGCCAGTAGTAACGACGGTTACGAGCAGTACTTC. Amino acids: CASSNDGYEQYF.

This sequence joins TRBV10-3 and TRBJ2-1, with TRBD2 matching 9 bases. The V and J ends lost 6 bases and 5 bases, in that order; junction bases with no gene match: 5. There are 14 residues in the CDR3. Germline V gene lookup returns CDR1 ENHRY and CDR2 SYGVKD. The CDR3, as DNA: TGTGCCATCAGGACGACTAGCGGTCACAATGAGCAGTTCTTC. The encoded protein is CAIRTTSGHNEQFF.

The V call is TRBV10-2, the J call TRBJ2-3, with D possibly being TRBD2 (6 bases). V dropped 3 bases and J dropped 10 bases, with 8 bases sitting between them. CDR1 is WSHSY, CDR2 SAAADI, per germline. The CDR3 runs to 11 residues. The DNA for the CDR3 is TGCGCCAGCAGTGAACTAGCTGCGCAGTATTTT. This encodes CASSELAAQYF.

The chain joins TRBV28 to TRBJ1-2, with 10 nucleotides matching TRBD1. The germline V gene encodes CDR1 MDHEN and CDR2 SYDVKM. The trim removed 7 bases at V and 4 bases at J, leaving 6 bases unmatched. The CDR3 has 14 residues. The CDR3 DNA sequence: TGTGCCAGCATCCCAGGACAGGGGGGCTATGGCTACACCTTC. It codes for CASIPGQGGYGYTF.

DNA of the CDR3: TGCGCCAGCAGTGAAATTACGGGCCTAGCAGCGCAGACCCAGTACTTC. This sequence encodes CASSEITGLAAQTQYF. This chain connects TRBV10-2 to TRBJ2-5; D might be TRBD2 (5 bases). The germline V gene has CDR1 WSHSY and CDR2 SAAADI. There are 16 residues in the CDR3. Trimming removed 3 bases from V and 6 bases from J, with 20 bases in between.

The chain has TRBV5-4 and TRBJ1-1, with 9 bases lining up with TRBD1. The V segment lost 3 bases and the J segment 5 bases; nucleotides outside the gene matches: 8. Germline V gene data show CDR1 as SGHNT and CDR2 as YYREEE (reference sequence). The CDR3 totals 15 residues. The CDR3 bases are TGTGCCAGCAGCTCACTCGGACAGGGGAGTACTGAAGCTTTCTTT. Protein product: CASSSLGQGSTEAFF.

Concerning this clone itself: Compared with germline, one end of the junction differs, possibly owing to a read error. The rearrangement uses TRBV29-1 and TRBJ2-5; 11 bases agree with TRBD2. The CDR3 is made up of 14 amino acids. The germline V gene encodes CDR1 SQVTM and CDR2 ANQGSEA. The CDR3 bases are TGCAGCGTTATGCCTAGCGGGAGGAGGGAGATCCAGTACTTC. Translated, it gives CSVMPSGRREIQYF.

V gene TRBV7-2 combines with J gene TRBJ2-3, with 14 nucleotides matching TRBD2. V dropped 8 bases and J dropped 4; count of bases not matched to a gene: 8. Germline assignment: CDR1 SGHTA and CDR2 FQGNSA. CDR3 size: 16 residues. For the CDR3, the DNA is TGTGCCAGCCGAATTTGGACTAGCGGGGGGCCAGATACGCAGTATTTT. It encodes CASRIWTSGGPDTQYF. Full variable domain (outside the CDR3, taken from reference TRBV7-2 and TRBJ2-3): GAGVSQSPSNKVTEKGKDVELRCDPISGHTALYWYRQSLGQGLEFLIYFQGNSAPDKSGLPSDRFSAERTGGSVSTLTIQRTQQEDSAVYLCASRIWTSGGPDTQYFGPGTRLTVL.

The J gene is TRBJ2-2, the V gene TRBV6-5, with TRBD2 matching over 7 bases. The V gene end was trimmed by 6 bases and the J gene end by 0 bases; junction bases not matched to a gene: 4. This CDR3 is built from 15 residues. Per germline, CDR1 MNHEY and CDR2 SVGAGI. The CDR3 protein is CASSLGGANTGELFF. DNA for the CDR3: TGTGCCAGCAGCCTTGGGGGGGCGAACACCGGGGAGCTGTTTTTT.

The chain has TRBV18 and TRBJ2-7; 7 nucleotides match TRBD1. Germline CDR1 KGHSH, CDR2 LQKENI. The CDR3 contains 14 residues. Trimming removed 3 bases from V and 6 bases from J; junction bases left unmatched: 8. The CDR3 DNA sequence: TGTGCCAGCTCACCCTGGGACAGAGGACGCGAGCAGTACTTC. Translation: CASSPWDRGREQYF.

V usage is TRBV2 and J usage is TRBJ2-7; no firm D call. The V gene's germline CDR1 is SNHLY and CDR2 FYNNEI. The CDR3 loop spans 13 amino acids. Trimming left V 5 bases short and J 2 bases short, with 10 bases between. The CDR3 is CASSSDGPYEQYF. The CDR3 nucleotides read TGTGCCAGCAGTTCGGACGGGCCCTACGAGCAGTACTTC.

This chain connects TRBV5-6 to TRBJ1-2, with unresolved D. The CDR3 runs 15 residues. The V end was cut by 3 bases, the J end by 5 bases, with 17 bases between. CDR1 is SGHDT, CDR2 YYEEEE, per germline. The CDR3 loop is CASSSNQVSRYGYTF. CDR3 sequence (DNA): TGTGCCAGCAGCTCCAACCAGGTATCCCGTTATGGCTACACCTTC.

The chain combines TRBV5-4 with TRBJ2-1; 8 bases agree with TRBD2. The CDR3 is 16 amino acids. V shed 0 bases, J shed 3 bases, and the junction held 5 bases outside the gene matches. CDR1 is SGHNT, CDR2 YYREEE, per germline (reference sequence). The CDR3 protein is CASSLAQRGSYNEQFF. CDR3 bases: TGTGCCAGCAGCTTGGCCCAGCGGGGGAGCTACAATGAGCAGTTCTTC.

This clone has only one observation. DNA for the CDR3: TGTGCCTGGAGTGTCGTCAGGACATCAAACTCTGGAAACACCATATATTTT. It codes for CAWSVVRTSNSGNTIYF. The chain uses TRBV30 and TRBJ1-3; tentatively, D is TRBD1 (5 bases). There are 17 residues in the CDR3. Trimming removed 0 bases from V and 0 bases from J, with 15 bases in between. Germline loops: CDR1 GTSNPN, CDR2 SVGIG (reference sequence).

The V and J genes are TRBV7-8 and TRBJ1-6; D is perhaps TRBD1 (5 bases). V was cut by 0 bases and J by 10 bases, with 13 bases left in between. CDR1 is SGHVS, CDR2 FQNEAQ, per germline. This CDR3 spans 15 amino acids. The CDR3 DNA follows: TGTGCCAGCAGCTTAGCGGGTCAGGGACGATCACCCCTCCACTTT. It specifies CASSLAGQGRSPLHF.

This chain joins TRBV5-1 and TRBJ1-5; possibly TRBD1 for D (6 bases). Trimming shortened V by 4 bases and J by 3 bases, and 14 bases separated the two germline ends. This CDR3 region has 15 residues. Germline loops: CDR1 SGHRS, CDR2 YFSETQ. CDR3 region: CASSPTGADNQPQHF. In DNA form, the CDR3 reads TGCGCCAGCAGCCCCACGGGGGCAGACAATCAGCCCCAGCATTTT.